This T cell receptor (beta chain) was obtained from a study of graft-versus-host responses after intestinal transplantation. Overall study: After anti-thymocyte globulin induction, recipients took tacrolimus and steroids for 2 to 3 years.

The ends were cut back, 0 bases at V and 6 bases at J, with 15 bases in the middle. Germline CDR1 SQVTM, CDR2 ANQGSEA. This CDR3 has 14 residues. By share, this clone ranks as medium-sized. Its antigen is unidentified. The assay was immunoSEQ multiplex PCR, and TCRdb's table has in-frame clones only and misses some. The sample has 84,000 or so clones; roughly four fifths are singletons. Study outcomes and limitations: Some GvH clones appeared in ileal mucosa or blood before recipient bone marrow. Allograft clonal ratios (graft-versus-host to host-versus-graft) were high in patients who had graft-donor T cell macrochimerism. Among circulating GvH clones, peak levels were associated with early post-transplant declines in HvG clones.

V gene TRBV29-1 combines with J gene TRBJ2-7; possible D gene TRBD1, 6 bases. The sample consisted of unstimulated CD4+ T cells sorted from spleen or lymph node cells, taken before intestinal transplant. The clonotype was recovered from a human donor who received an intestinal transplant. CDR3 loop: CSVEEPGRGSEQYF. CDR3 DNA: TGCAGCGTTGAAGAACCGGGCAGGGGTAGCGAGCAGTACTTC.